The 30 T cell receptor beta chains given below trace back to one sample, sequenced in a study of cytomegalovirus exposure and HLA in healthy donors. The PCR was carried out with 60 Vbeta primers and 13 Jbeta primers. This table comes from immunoSEQ multiplex PCR, and its TCRdb copy is limited to in-frame clones, with some not included. Altogether approximately 120,000 clones are present, 60% to 80% being singletons, with the ten largest covering 3% to 3.5%. Sequenced material: PBMCs. The receptors were gathered from a woman aged 50 to 65 in good health and CMV-seronegative.

The rearrangement links TRBV7-3 to TRBJ2-3; D might be TRBD1 (6 bases). The CDR3 has 13 residues. Germline CDR1 and CDR2: SGHTA and FQGTGA. V was shortened by 4 bases and J by 6 bases, with 11 bases between the two germline ends. CDR3 nucleotide sequence: TGTGCCAGCAGCTCTGGGGACACCGATACGCAGTATTTT. Protein product: CASSSGDTDTQYF.

The CDR3 loop reads CAIAGQGVIEQYF. The DNA for the CDR3 is TGTGCCATCGCGGGACAGGGGGTGATCGAGCAGTACTTC. The J gene is TRBJ2-7, the V gene TRBV6-6; TRBD1 aligns across 11 bases. V shed 10 bases, J shed 6 bases, and the junction held 8 bases outside the gene matches. From germline, CDR1 is MNHNY and CDR2 SVGAGI (reference sequence). The CDR3 has 13 residues.

This chain joins TRBV6-5 and TRBJ2-3; D may be TRBD2 (5 bases). The CDR3 is made up of 14 amino acids. Looked up from germline, CDR1 is MNHEY and CDR2 is SVGAGI. V lost 7 bases and J 6 bases, leaving 17 bases between the germline ends. CDR3 region: CASMRTPGRDTQYF. In DNA, the CDR3 is TGTGCCAGCATGCGGACTCCTGGGCGGGATACGCAGTATTTT.

This rearrangement joins TRBV6-5 to TRBJ2-2, with no clear D. The germline V gene has CDR1 MNHEY and CDR2 SVGAGI. CDR3 length equals 15 residues. The V end was cut by 4 bases, the J end by 5 bases, with 14 bases between. This chain's CDR3 is CASSSVMRNTGELFF. Written as DNA, the CDR3 is TGTGCCAGCAGTTCGGTGATGAGAAATACCGGGGAGCTGTTTTTT.

This chain uses TRBV6-6 with TRBJ2-5; 7 positions match TRBD1. V dropped 6 bases and J dropped 5; count of bases not matched to a gene: 6. CDR1 is MNHNY and CDR2 is SVGAGI in the germline V gene (reference sequence). This CDR3 has 13 residues. CDR3 in amino acids: CASSTGTVETQYF. The CDR3 DNA reads TGTGCCAGCAGCACCGGGACAGTGGAGACCCAGTACTTC.

This chain connects TRBV5-1 to TRBJ2-7; 7 bases agree with TRBD2. V dropped 4 bases and J dropped 6; count of bases not matched to a gene: 10. Germline V lookup: CDR1 SGHRS, CDR2 YFSETQ. The CDR3 length is 14 residues. CDR3 coding DNA: TGCGCCAGCAGCCCGGGGGGAATGGGTGGCGAGCAGTACTTC. Translating it yields CASSPGGMGGEQYF.

The J gene is TRBJ2-1, the V gene TRBV7-9; 7 bases are shared with TRBD2. Germline V gives CDR1 SEHNR, CDR2 FQNEAQ (reference sequence). This CDR3 has 16 residues. Trimming took 1 base from V and 4 from J; bases not matched to a gene: 7. The DNA for the CDR3 is TGTGCCAGCAGCTTAGTTCTCTGGCGGGGGTACAATGAGCAGTTCTTC. Amino acid sequence: CASSLVLWRGYNEQFF.

V gene TRBV28 combines with J gene TRBJ2-2; 8 nucleotides match TRBD2. The CDR3 loop spans 15 amino acids. V shed 6 bases and J 4 bases; nucleotides not matched to a gene: 7. From germline, CDR1 is MDHEN and CDR2 SYDVKM. This CDR3 reads CASRSSGTSTGELFF. The CDR3 nucleotides read TGTGCCAGCAGGTCCTCCGGGACTAGCACCGGGGAGCTGTTTTTT. The full variable domain, its missing parts supplied by reference TRBV28 and TRBJ2-2, is DVKVTQSSRYLVKRTGEKVFLECVQDMDHENMFWYRQDPGLGLRLIYFSYDVKMKEKGDIPEGYSVSREKKERFSLILESASTNQTSMYLCASRSSGTSTGELFFGEGSRLTVL.

This clone was observed a handful of times. The V gene is TRBV28, the J gene TRBJ2-1, with 8 bases that match TRBD2. Germline trimming cut 6 bases from V and 9 bases from J; bases unmatched to any gene: 16. Germline loops: CDR1 MDHEN, CDR2 SYDVKM. The CDR3 covers 16 residues. The chain's CDR3 is CASSPGLAGLWGEQFF. In DNA form, the CDR3 reads TGTGCCAGCAGCCCCGGACTAGCAGGCCTGTGGGGTGAGCAGTTCTTC. The entire variable domain, with the rest obtained from reference TRBV28 and TRBJ2-1, is as follows: DVKVTQSSRYLVKRTGEKVFLECVQDMDHENMFWYRQDPGLGLRLIYFSYDVKMKEKGDIPEGYSVSREKKERFSLILESASTNQTSMYLCASSPGLAGLWGEQFFGPGTRLTVL.

The rearrangement links TRBV19 to TRBJ1-1, with D perhaps TRBD1 (5 bases). V was cut by 5 bases and J by 1 base, with 14 bases left in between. This CDR3 is built from 15 residues. Germline V gene data show CDR1 as LNHDA and CDR2 as SQIVND (reference sequence). DNA of the CDR3: TGTGCCAGTAGTCCCGTGGGACTGAGGAACACTGAAGCTTTCTTT. Amino acid sequence: CASSPVGLRNTEAFF.

V is TRBV27 and J is TRBJ2-2; the D is unclear. This CDR3 contains 13 residues. The V gene's germline CDR1 is MNHEY and CDR2 SMNVEV (reference sequence). The V gene lost 7 bases and the J gene lost 2 bases, with 8 bases spanning the gap. The CDR3 loop reads CASNHRNTGELFF. CDR3 bases: TGTGCCAGCAATCATAGAAACACCGGGGAGCTGTTTTTT.

In its sample, this clone was seen a few times. This rearrangement joins TRBV5-4 to TRBJ2-7; tentatively, D is TRBD2 (5 bases). The V end was cut by 3 bases, the J end by 3 bases, with 16 bases between. CDR1 SGHNT and CDR2 YYREEE come from the germline V gene (reference sequence). The CDR3 consists of 15 residues. This chain's CDR3 is CASSSAARGGYEQYF. CDR3 nucleotides: TGTGCCAGCAGCTCGGCGGCAAGAGGAGGCTACGAGCAGTACTTC.

V is TRBV10-3 and J is TRBJ2-3, with TRBD2 matching over 12 bases. Germline CDR1 reads ENHRY; CDR2 reads SYGVKD. The V segment lost 3 bases and the J segment 1 base; nucleotides outside the gene matches: 8. The CDR3 has 18 residues. The CDR3 sequence: CAISDTSGGLRGTDTQYF. CDR3 in DNA: TGTGCCATCAGTGACACTAGCGGGGGGCTTCGTGGCACAGATACGCAGTATTTT.

The chain carries TRBV19 and TRBJ1-4; weak D call: TRBD1 (6 bases). Germline values: CDR1 LNHDA, CDR2 SQIVND (reference sequence). The germline V and J ends were trimmed by 5 bases and 8 bases, with 12 bases remaining between them. The CDR3 extends over 13 amino acids. The CDR3 nucleotides read TGTGCCAGTAGTGAACAGGGTGGAGAAAAACTGTTTTTT. Its translation: CASSEQGGEKLFF.

The V call is TRBV28, the J call TRBJ1-1, with D perhaps matching TRBD1 (5 bases). V gave up 2 bases and J gave up 6 bases, with 7 bases separating them. Germline V gives CDR1 MDHEN, CDR2 SYDVKM. The CDR3 loop spans 12 amino acids. In nucleotides, the CDR3 is TGTGCCAGCAGTTTAACCAGGGCTGAAGCTTTCTTT. Protein sequence: CASSLTRAEAFF.

This clone was seen only a few times. The rearrangement uses TRBV7-2 and TRBJ1-3, with D uncertain. Trimming took off 3 bases at V and 4 bases at J, with 7 bases between the two ends. Germline CDR1 reads SGHTA; CDR2 reads FQGNSA. The CDR3 covers 13 residues. CDR3 loop: CASSFGSGNTIYF. The CDR3 DNA follows: TGTGCCAGCAGCTTCGGGTCGGGAAACACCATATATTTT.

CDR3 residues: CASSEEWNNHQPQHF. The DNA of the CDR3 is TGTGCCAGTAGTGAGGAGTGGAACAACCATCAGCCCCAGCATTTT. This sequence joins TRBV19 and TRBJ1-5; D is uncertain. The V and J ends lost 5 bases and 5 bases respectively, with 16 bases between them. The V gene's germline CDR1 is LNHDA and CDR2 SQIVND (reference sequence). This CDR3 comprises 15 residues.

The chain combines TRBV28 with TRBJ1-5; 7 bases agree with TRBD1. The CDR3 has 18 residues. The trim removed 7 bases at V and 0 bases at J, leaving 15 bases unmatched. Germline CDR1 reads MDHEN; CDR2 reads SYDVKM. Written as DNA, the CDR3 is TGTGCCAGCACTCCCTCGGGGACAGAAATTTATAGCAATCAGCCCCAGCATTTT. It is translated as CASTPSGTEIYSNQPQHF. The variable domain in full, completed from reference TRBV28 and TRBJ1-5, reads DVKVTQSSRYLVKRTGEKVFLECVQDMDHENMFWYRQDPGLGLRLIYFSYDVKMKEKGDIPEGYSVSREKKERFSLILESASTNQTSMYLCASTPSGTEIYSNQPQHFGDGTRLSIL.

CDR3 bases: TGTGCCAGTAGTTCCGGGAGGGCCGTCGGTGAGCAGTTCTTC. This encodes CASSSGRAVGEQFF. The genes are TRBV19 and TRBJ2-1; the match to TRBD2 covers 8 bases. This CDR3 region has 14 residues. Germline CDR1 and CDR2: LNHDA and SQIVND (reference sequence). The trim removed 5 bases at V and 9 bases at J, leaving 9 bases unmatched.

The chain recombines TRBV6-1 with TRBJ2-7, with D possibly being TRBD1 (5 bases). V was pared by 0 bases and J by 5 bases, with 17 bases between. The germline CDR1 and CDR2 sequences are MNHNS and SASEGT. The CDR3 totals 16 residues. The CDR3 DNA reads TGTGCCAGCAGTGAAGCGCTTCTGCAGGGTTCCAACGAGCAGTACTTC. Protein product: CASSEALLQGSNEQYF.

The V call is TRBV11-2, the J call TRBJ2-7, with TRBD2 matching 9 bases. V lost 5 bases, J lost 2 bases, and 10 bases stayed unmatched. CDR3 size: 16 residues. Looked up from germline, CDR1 is SGHAT and CDR2 is FQNNGV. The CDR3 loop reads CASSLLGSGRAYEQYF. For the CDR3, the DNA is TGTGCCAGCAGCCTCTTGGGTAGCGGGAGAGCCTACGAGCAGTACTTC.

The genes are TRBV6-1 and TRBJ1-1; 8 bases map to TRBD1. The CDR3 totals 13 residues. Trimming removed 6 bases from V and 3 bases from J; junction bases left unmatched: 3. Germline V lookup: CDR1 MNHNS, CDR2 SASEGT. CDR3 nucleotide sequence: TGTGCCAGCAGATACAGGGGGGACACTGAAGCTTTCTTT. This translates into CASRYRGDTEAFF.

The chain uses TRBV4-1 and TRBJ2-1; TRBD2 agrees at 8 bases. Germline CDR1 reads MGHRA; CDR2 reads YSYEKL. The CDR3 loop spans 16 amino acids. V dropped 1 base and J dropped 5; count of bases not matched to a gene: 7. CDR3 bases: TGCGCCAGCAGCCAAGGGGGCGGGAGGATTGACAATGAGCAGTTCTTC. It codes for CASSQGGGRIDNEQFF.

The J gene is TRBJ2-1, the V gene TRBV7-8; 7 nucleotides match TRBD2. Germline CDR1 reads SGHVS; CDR2 reads FQNEAQ. With V trimmed by 2 bases and J by 4 bases, 8 bases remained unmatched. The CDR3 is 16 residues long. The DNA for the CDR3 is TGTGCCAGCAGCTTAAGAGAGACTAGCAGATACAATGAGCAGTTCTTC. Translated: CASSLRETSRYNEQFF.

This clone appeared many times. CDR3 protein: CASRKGSGLQYEQYF. The CDR3 region has the DNA TGTGCCAGCAGAAAAGGCAGCGGGTTACAATACGAGCAGTACTTC. This chain links TRBV7-2 with TRBJ2-7; perhaps TRBD2 as D (6 bases). The germline V gene encodes CDR1 SGHTA and CDR2 FQGNSA. The germline V and J ends were trimmed by 6 bases and 4 bases, with 19 bases remaining between them. This CDR3 spans 15 amino acids. The full variable domain, completed using reference TRBV7-2 and TRBJ2-7, is GAGVSQSPSNKVTEKGKDVELRCDPISGHTALYWYRQSLGQGLEFLIYFQGNSAPDKSGLPSDRFSAERTGGSVSTLTIQRTQQEDSAVYLCASRKGSGLQYEQYFGPGTRLTVT.

The chain recombines TRBV4-1 with TRBJ1-6; weak D call: TRBD1 (5 bases). The CDR3 loop spans 17 amino acids. CDR1 is MGHRA and CDR2 is YSYEKL in the germline V gene. V was clipped by 1 base and J by 4 bases, with 14 bases between them. CDR3 DNA sequence: TGCGCCAGCAGCCAAGGTGGCAGGGTAAATTATAATTCACCCCTCCACTTT. Protein product: CASSQGGRVNYNSPLHF.

Only one count was recorded for this clone. The gene calls are TRBV28 and TRBJ2-1; 9 bases map to TRBD1. Germline V CDR1 and CDR2: MDHEN, SYDVKM. V shed 6 bases and J 1 base; nucleotides not matched to a gene: 7. There are 16 residues in the CDR3. CDR3 sequence: CASRIQTGGSYNEQFF. The CDR3, as DNA: TGTGCCAGCAGGATCCAGACAGGGGGATCCTACAATGAGCAGTTCTTC.

The rearrangement joins TRBV4-2 to TRBJ1-4, with D hard to call. The CDR3 runs to 16 residues. V lost 2 bases and J lost 8, with 18 bases in between. Germline V gene data show CDR1 as LGHNA and CDR2 as YNFKEQ. The CDR3 region has the DNA TGTGCCAGCAGCCAACTTAGTACCGGGGTCTCGGAAAAACTGTTTTTT. It codes for CASSQLSTGVSEKLFF.

This chain connects TRBV4-3 to TRBJ2-3; 7 bases line up with TRBD1. Germline CDR1 reads LGHNA; CDR2 reads YSLEER. CDR3 size: 17 residues. Losses at the gene ends were 0 bases for V and 11 bases for J; bases not matched to a gene: 17. CDR3 loop: CASSQDLLGQAALGQYF. The CDR3 DNA is TGCGCCAGCAGCCAAGACCTTCTCGGACAGGCAGCGCTTGGGCAGTATTTT.

A note on this clone: The sample has other DNA sequences that encode this CDR3 too. This rearrangement joins TRBV14 to TRBJ2-7, with D possibly being TRBD2 (5 bases). Germline CDR1 reads SGHDN; CDR2 reads FVKESK. V was clipped by 0 bases and J by 0 bases, with 15 bases between them. The CDR3 loop spans 17 amino acids. The CDR3 nucleotides are TGTGCCAGCAGCCAAGATCTATCACCGGGGTACTCCTACGAGCAGTACTTC. It codes for CASSQDLSPGYSYEQYF.